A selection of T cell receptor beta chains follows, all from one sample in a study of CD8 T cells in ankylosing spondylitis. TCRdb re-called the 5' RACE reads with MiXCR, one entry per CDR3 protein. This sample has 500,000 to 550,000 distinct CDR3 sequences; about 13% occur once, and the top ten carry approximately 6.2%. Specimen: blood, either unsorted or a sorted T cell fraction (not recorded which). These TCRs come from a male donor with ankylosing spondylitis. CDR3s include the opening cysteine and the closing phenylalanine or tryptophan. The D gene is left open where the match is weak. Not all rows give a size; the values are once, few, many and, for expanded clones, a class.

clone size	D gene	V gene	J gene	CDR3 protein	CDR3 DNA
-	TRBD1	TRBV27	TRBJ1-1	CASSLLPGQGASEAFF	TGTGCCAGCAGTTTGCTACCGGGACAGGGGGCGTCTGAAGCTTTCTTT
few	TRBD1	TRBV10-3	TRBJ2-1	CATTGQGEGGEQFF	TGTGCCACTACGGGACAGGGTGAGGGCGGTGAGCAGTTCTTC
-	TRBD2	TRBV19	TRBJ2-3	CASKREGRTDTQYF	TGTGCCAGTAAGCGGGAGGGCCGCACAGATACGCAGTATTTT
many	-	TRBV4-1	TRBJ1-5	CASSQDPFGRSNQPQHF	TGCGCCAGCAGCCAAGATCCCTTCGGCAGGTCCAATCAGCCCCAGCATTTT
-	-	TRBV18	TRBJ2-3	CASSPAPTTDTQYF	TGTGCCAGCTCACCGGCCCCCACCACAGATACGCAGTATTTT
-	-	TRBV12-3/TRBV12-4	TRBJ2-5	CASSLGPPPQETQYF	TGTGCCAGCAGTCTGGGCCCACCGCCCCAAGAGACCCAGTACTTC
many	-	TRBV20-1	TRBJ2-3	CSATPILASDTQYF	TGCAGTGCTACCCCGATCCTAGCATCAGATACGCAGTATTTT
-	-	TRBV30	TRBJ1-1	CAWSARHTEAFF	TGTGCCTGGAGCGCCCGGCACACTGAAGCTTTCTTT
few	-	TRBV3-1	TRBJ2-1	CASSQDFTSTYNEQFF	TGTGCCAGCAGCCAAGATTTTACTAGTACCTACAATGAGCAGTTCTTC
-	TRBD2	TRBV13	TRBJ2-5	CASSLGSSGVRETQYF	TGTGCCAGCAGCTTAGGGTCTAGCGGGGTGCGGGAGACCCAGTACTTC
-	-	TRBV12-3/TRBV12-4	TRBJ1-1	CASRQGMNTEAFF	TGTGCCAGCAGACAGGGAATGAACACTGAAGCTTTCTTT
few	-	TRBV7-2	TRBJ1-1	CASHYYGGHTEAFF	TGTGCCAGTCACTATTACGGAGGTCACACTGAAGCTTTCTTT
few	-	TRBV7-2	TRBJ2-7	CASSLNRDEQYF	TGTGCCAGCAGCTTAAACAGGGACGAGCAGTACTTC
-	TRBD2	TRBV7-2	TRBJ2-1	CASSPGGLVEDEQFF	TGTGCCAGCAGCCCCGGGGGACTAGTTGAGGATGAGCAGTTCTTC